The following is a T cell receptor beta chain sequence with its context. This record belongs to a study of T cell changes during pregnancy in multiple sclerosis. The length of the CDR3 is 12 residues. Per the germline V gene, CDR1 is SGHDT and CDR2 is YYEEEE. V was pared by 3 bases and J by 3 bases, with 6 bases between. Repertoires were generated with immunoSEQ multiplex PCR, while TCRdb's copy carries only in-frame clones and drops some. This sample has about 50,000 clones, with about 90% found just once. This TCR came from a female donor with multiple sclerosis, enrolled in a pregnancy study. The chain uses TRBV5-6 and TRBJ1-1, with a weak D call TRBD1 (6 bases). Sequenced here: CD8+ T cells from peripheral blood mononuclear cells, sampled after pregnancy. The CDR3 loop is CASSSGDTEAFF. The DNA of the CDR3 is TGTGCCAGCAGCTCAGGGGACACTGAAGCTTTCTTT.